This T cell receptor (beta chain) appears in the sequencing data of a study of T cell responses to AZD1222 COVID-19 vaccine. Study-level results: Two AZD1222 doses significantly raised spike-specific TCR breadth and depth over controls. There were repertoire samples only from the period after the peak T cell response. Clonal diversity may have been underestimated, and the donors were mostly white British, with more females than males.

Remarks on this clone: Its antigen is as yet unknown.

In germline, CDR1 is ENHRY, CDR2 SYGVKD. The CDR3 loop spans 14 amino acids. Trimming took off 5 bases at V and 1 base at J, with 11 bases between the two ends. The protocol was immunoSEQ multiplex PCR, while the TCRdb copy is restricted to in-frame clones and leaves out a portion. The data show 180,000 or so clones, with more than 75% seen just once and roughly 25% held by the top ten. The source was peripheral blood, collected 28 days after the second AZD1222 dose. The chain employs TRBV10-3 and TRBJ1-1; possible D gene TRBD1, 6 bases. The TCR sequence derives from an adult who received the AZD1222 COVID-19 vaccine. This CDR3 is CAISYREGNTEAFF. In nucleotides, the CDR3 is TGTGCCATCAGTTACAGGGAGGGGAACACTGAAGCTTTCTTT.